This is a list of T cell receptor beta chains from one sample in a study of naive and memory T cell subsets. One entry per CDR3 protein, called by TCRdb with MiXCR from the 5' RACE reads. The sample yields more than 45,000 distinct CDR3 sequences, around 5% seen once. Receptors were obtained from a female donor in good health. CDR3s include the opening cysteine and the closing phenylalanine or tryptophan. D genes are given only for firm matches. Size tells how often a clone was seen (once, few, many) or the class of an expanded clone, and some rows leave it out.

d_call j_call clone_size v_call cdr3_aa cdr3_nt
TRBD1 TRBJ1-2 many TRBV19 CASRQGNYGYTF TGTGCCAGCAGACAGGGGAACTATGGCTACACCTTC
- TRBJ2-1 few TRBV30 CAWSTWGSISYNEQFF TGTGCCTGGAGTACCTGGGGGAGCATCTCCTACAATGAGCAGTTCTTC
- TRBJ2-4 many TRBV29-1 CSVRTENLAKNIQYF TGCAGCGTCCGGACGGAGAATCTAGCCAAAAACATTCAGTACTTC
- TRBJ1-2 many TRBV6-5 CASSYSRDSNYGYTF TGTGCCAGCAGTTACTCGAGAGACAGCAACTATGGCTACACCTTC
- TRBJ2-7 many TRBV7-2 CASSLVTVGEQYF TGTGCCAGCAGCTTAGTGACGGTAGGCGAGCAGTACTTC
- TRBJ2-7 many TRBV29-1 CSVARAYEQYF TGCAGCGTTGCCAGGGCCTACGAGCAGTACTTC
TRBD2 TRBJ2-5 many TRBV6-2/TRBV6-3 CASSPRHAGGETQYF TGTGCCAGCAGTCCTCGTCATGCCGGGGGGGAGACCCAGTACTTC
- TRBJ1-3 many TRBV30 CAWTQSNTIYF TGTGCCTGGACCCAATCGAACACCATATATTTT
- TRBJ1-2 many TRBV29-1 CSVEGRGAKDYGYTF TGCAGCGTTGAAGGCAGGGGCGCAAAGGACTATGGCTACACCTTC
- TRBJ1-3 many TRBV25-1 CASSVGGNTIYF TGTGCCAGCAGTGTGGGGGGAAACACCATATATTTT
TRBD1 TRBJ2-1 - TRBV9 CASSVGGQGAAEQFF TGTGCCAGCAGCGTAGGTGGACAGGGGGCCGCTGAGCAGTTCTTC
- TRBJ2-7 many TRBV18 CASSPRSTSSEQYF TGTGCCAGCTCACCACGGTCCACTAGCAGCGAGCAGTACTTC
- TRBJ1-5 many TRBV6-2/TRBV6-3 CASSYGAGLGSNQPQHF TGTGCCAGCAGTTACGGGGCAGGCCTGGGGAGCAATCAGCCCCAGCATTTT
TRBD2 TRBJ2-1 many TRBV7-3 CASSSIAGGSQNEQFF TGTGCCAGCAGCTCTATAGCGGGAGGCTCCCAGAATGAGCAGTTCTTC
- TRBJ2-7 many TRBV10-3 CAISESGRAYEQYF TGTGCCATCAGTGAGTCGGGAAGGGCCTACGAGCAGTACTTC
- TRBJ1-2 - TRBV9 CASSPPHYGYTF TGTGCCAGCAGCCCCCCCCACTATGGCTACACCTTC
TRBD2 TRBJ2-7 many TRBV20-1 CSADQRESSYEQYF TGCAGTGCCGACCAGCGGGAGAGCTCCTACGAGCAGTACTTC
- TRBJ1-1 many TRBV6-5 CASSYSGETEAFF TGTGCCAGCAGTTACTCGGGGGAAACTGAAGCTTTCTTT
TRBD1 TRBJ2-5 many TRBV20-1 CSASDLMGRGWETQYF TGCAGTGCTAGTGATCTCATGGGCAGGGGGTGGGAGACCCAGTACTTC
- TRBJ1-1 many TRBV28 CATLPGPTTLEAFF TGTGCCACCCTACCGGGACCAACAACCCTTGAAGCTTTCTTT
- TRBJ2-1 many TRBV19 CASSEPQGPPSEQFF TGTGCCAGTAGTGAACCCCAGGGACCCCCTAGTGAGCAGTTCTTC
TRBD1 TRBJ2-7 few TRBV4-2 CASSRDRGYEQYF TGTGCCAGCAGCCGGGACAGGGGCTACGAGCAGTACTTC
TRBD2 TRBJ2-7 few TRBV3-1 CASSPSGSSYEQYF TGTGCCAGCAGCCCTAGCGGGAGCTCCTACGAGCAGTACTTC
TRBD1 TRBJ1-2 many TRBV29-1 CSAVGQGKNGYGYTF TGCAGCGCCGTAGGACAGGGGAAGAACGGCTATGGCTACACCTTC
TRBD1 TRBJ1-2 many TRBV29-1 CSVEDQTGGYGYTF TGCAGCGTTGAAGATCAAACAGGGGGATATGGCTACACCTTC
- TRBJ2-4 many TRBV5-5 CASSLAGLRLGLRHLAKNIQYF TGTGCCAGCAGCTTGGCGGGACTTCGACTAGGACTCCGACATCTAGCCAAAAACATTCAGTACTTC
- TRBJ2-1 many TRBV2 CASSGYNEQFF TGTGCCAGCAGTGGTTACAATGAGCAGTTCTTC
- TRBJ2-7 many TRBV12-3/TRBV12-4 CASSLTRAVYEQYF TGTGCCAGCAGTTTAACCCGGGCGGTCTACGAGCAGTACTTC
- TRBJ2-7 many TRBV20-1 CSARSAGRNHYEQYF TGCAGTGCTAGATCCGCGGGTCGAAACCACTACGAGCAGTACTTC
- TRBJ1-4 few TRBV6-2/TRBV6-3 CASAHQRGGREKLFF TGTGCCAGCGCCCACCAAAGGGGTGGAAGAGAAAAACTGTTTTTT
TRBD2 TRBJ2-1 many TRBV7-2 CASSALTSGRGNEQFF TGTGCCAGCAGCGCCCTGACTAGCGGGAGAGGGAATGAGCAGTTCTTC
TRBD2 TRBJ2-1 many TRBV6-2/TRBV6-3 CASSTSGRGNEQFF TGTGCCAGCAGTACTAGCGGGAGGGGAAATGAGCAGTTCTTC
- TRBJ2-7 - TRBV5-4 CASSLPGPYEQYF TGTGCCAGCAGCTTGCCGGGACCCTACGAGCAGTACTTC
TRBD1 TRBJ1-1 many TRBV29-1 CSVAGTGGARTEAFF TGCAGCGTCGCCGGGACAGGGGGCGCGAGGACTGAAGCTTTCTTT
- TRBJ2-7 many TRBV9 CASSVGVGYSYEQYF TGTGCCAGCAGCGTAGGGGTTGGGTACTCCTACGAGCAGTACTTC
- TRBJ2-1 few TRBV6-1 CASSSAFEQFF TGCGCCAGCAGCTCAGCATTTGAGCAGTTCTTC
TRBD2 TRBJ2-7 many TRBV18 CASSPGGPNYEQYF TGTGCCAGCAGCCCGGGGGGGCCGAACTACGAGCAGTACTTC
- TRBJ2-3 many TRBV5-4 CASSRTIAEGGTDTQYF TGTGCCAGCAGCCGCACTATAGCGGAGGGCGGCACAGATACGCAGTATTTT
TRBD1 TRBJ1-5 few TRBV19 CASSLIGQGAFNQPQHF TGTGCCAGTAGTTTAATTGGACAGGGGGCGTTTAATCAGCCCCAGCATTTT
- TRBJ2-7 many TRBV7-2 CASSLGLSAYEQYF TGTGCCAGCAGCTTAGGGCTGTCGGCGTACGAGCAGTACTTC
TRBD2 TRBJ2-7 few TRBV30 CAWNHLAGVSSYEQYF TGTGCCTGGAACCATTTAGCGGGAGTGAGCTCGTACGAGCAGTACTTC
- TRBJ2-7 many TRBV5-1 CASNKGEGLTYEQYF TGCGCCAGCAATAAAGGGGAAGGATTGACCTACGAGCAGTACTTC
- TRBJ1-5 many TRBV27 CASSLRPEGGNQPQHF TGTGCCAGCAGTCTACGGCCCGAAGGGGGCAATCAGCCCCAGCATTTT
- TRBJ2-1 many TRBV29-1 CSVTVSSYNEQFF TGCAGCGTGACAGTGAGCTCCTACAATGAGCAGTTCTTC
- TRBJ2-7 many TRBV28 CASSFVVGYTYEQYF TGTGCCAGCAGTTTCGTTGTAGGGTATACCTACGAGCAGTACTTC